The next 8 T cell receptor beta chains were all read from a single sample in a study of T cells after yellow fever vaccination. Each CDR3 protein gets one entry after TCRdb re-called the 5' RACE reads with MiXCR. Among about 310,000 distinct CDR3 sequences, 3.6% were seen once, and the ten largest hold about 25%. The source material was PBMCs, sampled on the day of the yellow fever booster vaccination. These receptor sequences come from a man between 18 and 29 years old who received the YFV17D yellow fever vaccine.

This clonotype was picked up a small number of times. The chain links TRBV5-1 to TRBJ2-5; 7 bases line up with TRBD1. Germline CDR1 is SGHRS and CDR2 is YFSETQ. This CDR3 is 15 amino acids long. The ends lost 3 bases at V and 5 bases at J; junction bases unmatched: 10. The CDR3 coding sequence is TGCGCCAGCAGCTACGACAGGGTAATCGGGGAGACCCAGTACTTC. Its translation: CASSYDRVIGETQYF.

The rearrangement joins TRBV10-1 to TRBJ2-7; D is ambiguous. CDR1 and CDR2 from the germline V gene are WNHNN and SYGVQD (reference sequence). This CDR3 spans 13 amino acids. V was cut by 5 bases and J by 7 bases, with 15 bases left in between. The CDR3 DNA follows: TGCGCCAGCAGTCGCGGACCTCTAGGTGAGCAGTACGTC. Protein: CASSRGPLGEQYV.

The sample holds a few counts of this clonotype. DNA of the CDR3: TGCGCCAGCAGCCAAGCAGGGATACTAGGGAATTCACCCCTCCACTTT. Residues: CASSQAGILGNSPLHF. The chain couples TRBV4-1 to TRBJ1-6; possible D gene TRBD1, 5 bases. V was trimmed by 1 base and J by 7 bases, leaving 14 bases between them. The germline CDR1 and CDR2 sequences are MGHRA and YSYEKL. This CDR3 spans 16 amino acids.

This clonotype appeared many times. The V and J genes are TRBV27 and TRBJ2-6; D remains unclear. Per the germline V gene, CDR1 is MNHEY and CDR2 is SMNVEV (reference sequence). Trimming cost V 4 bases and J 0 bases, with 13 bases left between them. This CDR3 is built from 17 residues. The CDR3 spells CASSSDLSYSGANVLTF. CDR3 nucleotides: TGTGCCAGCAGTTCGGACCTGTCTTACTCTGGGGCCAACGTCCTGACTTTC. Full variable domain (outside the CDR3, taken from reference TRBV27 and TRBJ2-6): EAQVTQNPRYLITVTGKKLTVTCSQNMNHEYMSWYRQDPGLGLRQIYYSMNVEVTDKGDVPEGYKVSRKEKRNFPLILESPSPNQTSLYFCASSSDLSYSGANVLTFGAGSRLTVL.

This chain connects TRBV27 to TRBJ1-2; D is possibly TRBD1 (5 bases). CDR1 is MNHEY and CDR2 is SMNVEV in the germline V gene (reference sequence). The CDR3 is 13 amino acids. V lost 6 bases to trimming and J lost 8 bases, with 16 bases between them. DNA for the CDR3: TGTGCCAGCAGCCTGGCTAGGGGTCGCGGCTACACCTTC. As protein: CASSLARGRGYTF.

In this sample, this clonotype turned up many times. The J gene is TRBJ2-5, the V gene TRBV3-1; 7 bases are shared with TRBD1. CDR3 size: 16 residues. V trimming: 3 bases; J trimming: 4 bases; junction bases outside the gene matches: 11. In germline, CDR1 is LGHDT, CDR2 YNNKEL (reference sequence). The DNA for the CDR3 is TGTGCCAGCAGCCAGGGCCTGACAGGGCGCGCAGAGACCCAGTACTTC. Translated: CASSQGLTGRAETQYF.

This clonotype was counted between two and nine times. The rearrangement joins TRBV13 to TRBJ2-7, with a weak D call TRBD2 (6 bases). Per the germline V gene, CDR1 is PRHDT and CDR2 is FYEKMQ (reference sequence). The CDR3 spans 14 residues. Deletions cut 8 bases from V and 5 bases from J, with 19 bases between. The CDR3, as DNA: TGTGCCAGCGGACTATTCAGTGGTGTCAACGAGCAGTACTTC. It specifies CASGLFSGVNEQYF.

This clonotype has at least ten counts. The chain uses TRBV7-3 and TRBJ1-1; 8 bases are a match to TRBD1. Unmatched junction bases numbered 5, after V lost 5 bases and J lost 6 bases. The CDR3 loop spans 13 amino acids. The germline V gene has CDR1 SGHTA and CDR2 FQGTGA. The CDR3: CASSVDRGSEAFF. The CDR3 DNA is TGTGCCAGCAGCGTCGACAGGGGCTCTGAAGCTTTCTTT.